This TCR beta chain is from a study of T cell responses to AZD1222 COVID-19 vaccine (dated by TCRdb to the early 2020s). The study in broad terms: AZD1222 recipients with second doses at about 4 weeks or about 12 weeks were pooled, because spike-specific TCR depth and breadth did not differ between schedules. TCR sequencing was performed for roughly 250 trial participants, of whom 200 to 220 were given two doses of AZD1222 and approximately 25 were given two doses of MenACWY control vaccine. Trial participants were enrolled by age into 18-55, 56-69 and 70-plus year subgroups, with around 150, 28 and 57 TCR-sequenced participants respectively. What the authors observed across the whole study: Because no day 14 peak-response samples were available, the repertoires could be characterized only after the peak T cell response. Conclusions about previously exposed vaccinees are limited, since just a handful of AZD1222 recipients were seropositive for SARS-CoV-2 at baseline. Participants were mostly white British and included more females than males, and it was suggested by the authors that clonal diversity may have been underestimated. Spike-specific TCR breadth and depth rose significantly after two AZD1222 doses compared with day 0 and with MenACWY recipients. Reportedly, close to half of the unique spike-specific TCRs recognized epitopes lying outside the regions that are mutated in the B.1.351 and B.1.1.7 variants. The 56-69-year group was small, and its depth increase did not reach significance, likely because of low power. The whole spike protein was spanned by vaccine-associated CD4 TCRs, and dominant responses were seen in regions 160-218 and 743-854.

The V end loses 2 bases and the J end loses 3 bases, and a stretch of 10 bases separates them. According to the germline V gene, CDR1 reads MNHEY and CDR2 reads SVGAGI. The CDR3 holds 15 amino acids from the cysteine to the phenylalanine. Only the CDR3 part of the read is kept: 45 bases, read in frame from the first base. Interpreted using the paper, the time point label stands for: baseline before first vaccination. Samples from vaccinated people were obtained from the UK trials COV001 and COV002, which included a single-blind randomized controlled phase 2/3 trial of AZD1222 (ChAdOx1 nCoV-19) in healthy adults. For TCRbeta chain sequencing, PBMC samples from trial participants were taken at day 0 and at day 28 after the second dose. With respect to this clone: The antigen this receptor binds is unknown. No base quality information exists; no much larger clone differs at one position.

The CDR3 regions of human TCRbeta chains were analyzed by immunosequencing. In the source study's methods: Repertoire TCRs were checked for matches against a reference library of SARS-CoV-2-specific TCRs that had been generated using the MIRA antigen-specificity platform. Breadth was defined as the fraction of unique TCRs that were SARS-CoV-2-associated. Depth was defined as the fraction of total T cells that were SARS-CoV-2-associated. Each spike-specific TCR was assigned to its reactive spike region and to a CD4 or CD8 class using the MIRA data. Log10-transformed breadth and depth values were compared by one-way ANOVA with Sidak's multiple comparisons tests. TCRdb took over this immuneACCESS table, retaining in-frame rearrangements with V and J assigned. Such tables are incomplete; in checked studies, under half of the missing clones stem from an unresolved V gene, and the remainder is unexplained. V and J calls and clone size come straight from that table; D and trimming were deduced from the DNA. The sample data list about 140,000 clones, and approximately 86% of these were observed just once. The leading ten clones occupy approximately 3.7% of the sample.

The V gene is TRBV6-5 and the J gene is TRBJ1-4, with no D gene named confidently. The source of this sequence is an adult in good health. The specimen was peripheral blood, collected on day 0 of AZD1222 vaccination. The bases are TGTGCCAGCAGTTACATCGGGGATCCTAATGAAAAACTGTTTTTT. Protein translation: CASSYIGDPNEKLFF.